These 5 T cell receptor beta chains share one sample of origin, sequenced in a study of response to subunit inactivated influenza vaccine. Each CDR3 protein gets one entry after TCRdb re-called the RT-PCR reads with MiXCR. The repertoire includes around 500,000 distinct CDR3 sequences, roughly 9.8% of them detected once, and 12% sits in the top ten. Sequencing used PBMCs from blood, obtained roughly 46 days after vaccination. Every receptor here comes from a man aged 50 to 60 who received an inactivated influenza vaccine.

The chain couples TRBV28 to TRBJ1-4; weak D call: TRBD1 (6 bases). Germline loops: CDR1 MDHEN, CDR2 SYDVKM. CDR3 length: 15 amino acids. V was pared by 2 bases and J by 4 bases, with 11 bases between. CDR3: CASSLEQGGNEKLFF. CDR3 DNA sequence: TGTGCCAGCAGTTTAGAACAGGGAGGTAATGAAAAACTGTTTTTT.

This clonotype was counted between two and nine times. The CDR3 region is CASRSSGGHSLQYF. In nucleotides, the CDR3 is TGTGCCAGCAGATCATCCGGGGGCCATTCTTTGCAGTACTTC. This chain connects TRBV12-3 or TRBV12-4 to TRBJ2-7; D may match TRBD1 or TRBD2 (6 bases each). The CDR3 totals 14 residues. V was shortened by 6 bases and J by 9 bases, with 21 bases between the two germline ends.

This clonotype was observed at least ten times. The V gene is TRBV6-1, the J gene TRBJ2-1; 8 nucleotides match TRBD2. CDR1 and CDR2 (germline): MNHNS, SASEGT. The CDR3 loop spans 14 amino acids. V lost 6 bases, J lost 6 bases, and 7 bases stayed unmatched. As DNA, the CDR3 is TGTGCCAGCAGATCAGTAGCGGGACTCAATGAGCAGTTCTTC. Its translation is CASRSVAGLNEQFF.

This clonotype was detected a few times. The V call is TRBV15, the J call TRBJ2-1; 10 bases match TRBD2. The germline V gene encodes CDR1 LNHNV and CDR2 YYDKDF (reference sequence). The trim removed 0 bases at V and 0 bases at J, leaving 2 bases unmatched. This CDR3 region has 17 residues. In nucleotides, the CDR3 is TGTGCCACCAGCAGAGACGGACTAGCGGCCTCCTACAATGAGCAGTTCTTC. Its protein is CATSRDGLAASYNEQFF.

This clonotype was seen many times. The chain couples TRBV7-9 to TRBJ1-1, with D tentatively TRBD1 (6 bases). V was shortened by 7 bases and J by 3 bases, with 15 bases between the two germline ends. The CDR3 sequence is 14 residues long. The V gene's germline CDR1 is SEHNR and CDR2 FQNEAQ (reference sequence). CDR3 nucleotide sequence: TGTGCCAGCACCAAGGGGGGGGCACACACTGAAGCTTTCTTT. As protein: CASTKGGAHTEAFF.